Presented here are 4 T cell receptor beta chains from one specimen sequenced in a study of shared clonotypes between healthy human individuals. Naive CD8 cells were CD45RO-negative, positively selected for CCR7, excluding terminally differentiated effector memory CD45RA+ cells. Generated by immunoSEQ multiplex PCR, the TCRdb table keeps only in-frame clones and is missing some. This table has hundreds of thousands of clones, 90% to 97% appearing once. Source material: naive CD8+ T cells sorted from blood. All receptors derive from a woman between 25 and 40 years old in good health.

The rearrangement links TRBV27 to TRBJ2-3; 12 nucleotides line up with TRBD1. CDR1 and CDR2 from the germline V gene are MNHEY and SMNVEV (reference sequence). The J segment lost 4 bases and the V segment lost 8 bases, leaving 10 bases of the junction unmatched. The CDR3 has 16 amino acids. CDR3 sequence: CASGTTGTGGPDTQYF. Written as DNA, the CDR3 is TGTGCCAGCGGTACAACCGGGACAGGGGGCCCAGATACGCAGTATTTT.

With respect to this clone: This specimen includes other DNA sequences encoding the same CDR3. The CDR3 sequence is CASSLSGSSYEQYF. The CDR3 DNA sequence: TGCGCCAGCAGCTTGAGCGGGAGCTCCTACGAGCAGTACTTC. J is TRBJ2-7 and V is TRBV5-1, with 8 bases aligning to TRBD2. The V and J ends lost 1 base and 0 bases, in that order; junction bases with no gene match: 0. The CDR3 is 14 residues long. Germline values: CDR1 SGHRS, CDR2 YFSETQ.

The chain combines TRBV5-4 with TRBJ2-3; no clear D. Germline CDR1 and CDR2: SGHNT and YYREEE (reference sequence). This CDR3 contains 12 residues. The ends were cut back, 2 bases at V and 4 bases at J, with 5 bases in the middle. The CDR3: CASSFLSDTQYF. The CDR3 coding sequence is TGTGCCAGCAGCTTTCTTTCAGATACGCAGTATTTT.

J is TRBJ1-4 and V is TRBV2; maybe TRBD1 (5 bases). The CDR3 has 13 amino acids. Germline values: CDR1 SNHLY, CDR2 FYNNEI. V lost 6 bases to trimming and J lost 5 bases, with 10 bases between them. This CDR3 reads CASRGEPNEKLFF. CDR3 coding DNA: TGTGCCAGCAGAGGGGAGCCGAATGAAAAACTGTTTTTT.